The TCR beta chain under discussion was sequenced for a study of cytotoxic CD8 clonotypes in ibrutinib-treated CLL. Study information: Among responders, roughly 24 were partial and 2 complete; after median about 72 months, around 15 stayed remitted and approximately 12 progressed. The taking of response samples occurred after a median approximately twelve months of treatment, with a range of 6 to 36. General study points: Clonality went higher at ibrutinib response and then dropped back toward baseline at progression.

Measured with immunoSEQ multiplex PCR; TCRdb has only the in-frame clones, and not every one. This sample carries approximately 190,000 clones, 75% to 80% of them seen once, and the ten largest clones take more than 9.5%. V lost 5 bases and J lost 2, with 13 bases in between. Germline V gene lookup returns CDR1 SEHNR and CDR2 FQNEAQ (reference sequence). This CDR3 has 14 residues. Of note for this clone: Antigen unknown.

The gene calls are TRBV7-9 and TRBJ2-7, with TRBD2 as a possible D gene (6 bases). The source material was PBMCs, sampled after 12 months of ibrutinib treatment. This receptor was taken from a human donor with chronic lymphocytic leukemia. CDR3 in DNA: TGTGCCAGCAGCCCGGGGGAGTCTCCCTACGAGCAGTACTTC. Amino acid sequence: CASSPGESPYEQYF.